This TCR beta chain was recorded in a study of T cell responses to AZD1222 COVID-19 vaccine. This CDR3 is 14 amino acids long. Only in-frame clones appear in the TCRdb table, and some are missing; sequencing was by immunoSEQ multiplex PCR. The table has about 150,000 clones, around 86% seen once. Overall study results and limits: Epitopes outside B.1.351 and B.1.1.7 mutated regions reportedly drew nearly half of spike TCRs.

As concerns this clone: The antigen is not known.

The chain links TRBV21-1 to TRBJ2-1; TRBD1 reflects the table's D call only, with no check against the DNA. TRBV21-1 is flagged as a pseudogene. The input for sequencing was peripheral blood, taken 28 days after the second AZD1222 dose. This TCR was recovered from an adult who received the AZD1222 COVID-19 vaccine. The CDR3 spells CASSILGPYNEQFF. In DNA form, the CDR3 reads TGTGCCAGCAGCATCTTGGGCCCCTACAATGAGCAGTTCTTC.